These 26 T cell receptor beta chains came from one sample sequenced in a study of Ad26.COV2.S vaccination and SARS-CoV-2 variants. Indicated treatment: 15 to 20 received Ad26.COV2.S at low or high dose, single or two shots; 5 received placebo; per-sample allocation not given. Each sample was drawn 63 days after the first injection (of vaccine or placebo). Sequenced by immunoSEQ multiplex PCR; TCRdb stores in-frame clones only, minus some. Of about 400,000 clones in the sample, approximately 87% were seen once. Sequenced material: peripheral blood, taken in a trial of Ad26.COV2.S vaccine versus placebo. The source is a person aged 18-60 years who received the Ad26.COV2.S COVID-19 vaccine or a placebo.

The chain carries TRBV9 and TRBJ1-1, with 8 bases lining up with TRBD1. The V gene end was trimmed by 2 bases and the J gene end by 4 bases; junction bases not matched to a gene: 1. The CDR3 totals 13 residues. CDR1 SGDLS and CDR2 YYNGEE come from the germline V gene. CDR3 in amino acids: CASSVDRGTEAFF. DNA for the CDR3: TGTGCCAGCAGCGTTGACAGGGGCACTGAAGCTTTCTTT. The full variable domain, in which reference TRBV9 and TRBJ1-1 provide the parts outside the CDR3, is DSGVTQTPKHLITATGQRVTLRCSPRSGDLSVYWYQQSLDQGLQFLIQYYNGEERAKGNILERFSAQQFPDLHSELNLSSLELGDSALYFCASSVDRGTEAFFGQGTRLTVV.

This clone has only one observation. The CDR3 reads CASSYYKLQGLTDTQYF. For the CDR3, the DNA is TGTGCCAGCAGTTACTATAAACTACAGGGGCTCACAGATACGCAGTATTTT. The rearrangement joins TRBV6-2 or TRBV6-3 to TRBJ2-3; 7 bases map to TRBD1. The CDR3 totals 17 residues. Germline V gives CDR1 MNHEY, CDR2 SVGEGT. Trimming removed 1 base from V and 2 bases from J; junction bases left unmatched: 9.

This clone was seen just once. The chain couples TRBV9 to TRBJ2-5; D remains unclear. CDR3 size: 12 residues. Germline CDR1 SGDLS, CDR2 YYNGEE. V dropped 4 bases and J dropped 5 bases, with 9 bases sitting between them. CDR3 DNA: TGTGCCAGCAGCCCTATAGGGGAGACCCAGTACTTC. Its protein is CASSPIGETQYF.

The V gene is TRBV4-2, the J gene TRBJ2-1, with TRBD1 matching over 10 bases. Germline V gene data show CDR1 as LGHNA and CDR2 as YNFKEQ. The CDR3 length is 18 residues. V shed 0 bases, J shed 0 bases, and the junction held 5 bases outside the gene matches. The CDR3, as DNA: TGTGCCAGCAGCCAAGATCCACGGACAGGGGGCTCCTACAATGAGCAGTTCTTC. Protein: CASSQDPRTGGSYNEQFF.

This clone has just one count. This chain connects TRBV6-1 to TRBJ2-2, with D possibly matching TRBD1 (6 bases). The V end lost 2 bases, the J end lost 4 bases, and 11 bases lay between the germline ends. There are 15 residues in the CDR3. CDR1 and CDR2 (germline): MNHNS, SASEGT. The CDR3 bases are TGTGCCAGCAGTGAAAACAGGGTCGGCACCGGGGAGCTGTTTTTT. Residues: CASSENRVGTGELFF.

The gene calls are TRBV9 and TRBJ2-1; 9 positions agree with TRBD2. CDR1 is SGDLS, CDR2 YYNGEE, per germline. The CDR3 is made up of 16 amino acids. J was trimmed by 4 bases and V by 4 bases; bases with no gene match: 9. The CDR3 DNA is TGTGCCAGCAGCCCTCAGCGGGGGGCAGATTACAATGAGCAGTTCTTC. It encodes CASSPQRGADYNEQFF. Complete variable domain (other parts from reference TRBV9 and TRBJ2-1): DSGVTQTPKHLITATGQRVTLRCSPRSGDLSVYWYQQSLDQGLQFLIQYYNGEERAKGNILERFSAQQFPDLHSELNLSSLELGDSALYFCASSPQRGADYNEQFFGPGTRLTVL.

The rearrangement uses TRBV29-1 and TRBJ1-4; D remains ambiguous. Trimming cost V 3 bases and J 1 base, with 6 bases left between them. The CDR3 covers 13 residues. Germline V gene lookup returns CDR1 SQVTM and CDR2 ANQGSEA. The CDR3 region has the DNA TGCAGCGTTGAGGAGGGAACTAATGAAAAACTGTTTTTT. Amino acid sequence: CSVEEGTNEKLFF.

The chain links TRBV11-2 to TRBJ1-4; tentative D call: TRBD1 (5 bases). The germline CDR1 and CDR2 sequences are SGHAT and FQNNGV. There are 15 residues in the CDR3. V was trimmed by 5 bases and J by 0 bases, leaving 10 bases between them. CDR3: CASSQRGTTNEKLFF. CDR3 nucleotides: TGTGCCAGCAGCCAGAGGGGTACAACTAATGAAAAACTGTTTTTT.

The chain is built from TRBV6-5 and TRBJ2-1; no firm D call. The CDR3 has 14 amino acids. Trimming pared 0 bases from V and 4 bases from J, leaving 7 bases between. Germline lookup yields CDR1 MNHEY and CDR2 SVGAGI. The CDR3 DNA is TGTGCCAGCAGTTACTCCGAAGCTTACAATGAGCAGTTCTTC. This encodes CASSYSEAYNEQFF.

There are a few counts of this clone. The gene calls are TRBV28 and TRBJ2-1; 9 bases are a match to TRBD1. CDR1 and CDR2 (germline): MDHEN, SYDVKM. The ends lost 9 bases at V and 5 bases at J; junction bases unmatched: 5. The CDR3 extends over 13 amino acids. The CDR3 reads CASKDRGDNEQFF. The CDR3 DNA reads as TGTGCCAGTAAGGACAGGGGCGACAATGAGCAGTTCTTC.

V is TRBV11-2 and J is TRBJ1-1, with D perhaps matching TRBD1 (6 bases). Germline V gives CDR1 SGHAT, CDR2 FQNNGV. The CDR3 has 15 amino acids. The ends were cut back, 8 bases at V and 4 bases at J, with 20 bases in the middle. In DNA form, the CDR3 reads TGTGCCAGCCATAGTAGAGGGGGGGTGAGCACTGAAGCTTTCTTT. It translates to CASHSRGGVSTEAFF. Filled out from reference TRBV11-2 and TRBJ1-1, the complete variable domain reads EAGVAQSPRYKIIEKRQSVAFWCNPISGHATLYWYQQILGQGPKLLIQFQNNGVVDDSQLPKDRFSAERLKGVDSTLKIQPAKLEDSAVYLCASHSRGGVSTEAFFGQGTRLTVV.

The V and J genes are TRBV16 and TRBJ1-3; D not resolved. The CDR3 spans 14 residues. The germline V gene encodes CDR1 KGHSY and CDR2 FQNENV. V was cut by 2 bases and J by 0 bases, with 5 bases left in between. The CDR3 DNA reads TGTGCCAGCAGCCAACCAAACTCTGGAAACACCATATATTTT. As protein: CASSQPNSGNTIYF.

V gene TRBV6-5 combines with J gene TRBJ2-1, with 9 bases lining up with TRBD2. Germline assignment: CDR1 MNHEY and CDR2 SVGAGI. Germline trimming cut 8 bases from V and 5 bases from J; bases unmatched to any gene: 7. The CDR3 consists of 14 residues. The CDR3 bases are TGTGCCAGCGGAGTAGCGGGGGAAAACAATGAGCAGTTCTTC. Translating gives CASGVAGENNEQFF.

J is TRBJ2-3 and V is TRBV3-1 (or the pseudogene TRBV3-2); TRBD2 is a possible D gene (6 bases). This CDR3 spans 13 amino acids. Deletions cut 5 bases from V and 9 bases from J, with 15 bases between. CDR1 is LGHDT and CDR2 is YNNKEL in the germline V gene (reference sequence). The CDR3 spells CASSTHRDSTQYF. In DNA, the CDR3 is TGTGCCAGCAGCACCCACCGGGACTCAACGCAGTATTTT.

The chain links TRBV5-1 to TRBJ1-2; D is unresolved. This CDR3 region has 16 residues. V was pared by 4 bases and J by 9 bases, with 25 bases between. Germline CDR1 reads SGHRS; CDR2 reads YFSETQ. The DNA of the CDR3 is TGCGCCAGCAGCGCGGAACCGGACGGAGGACCTATTAGCTACACCTTC. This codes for CASSAEPDGGPISYTF.

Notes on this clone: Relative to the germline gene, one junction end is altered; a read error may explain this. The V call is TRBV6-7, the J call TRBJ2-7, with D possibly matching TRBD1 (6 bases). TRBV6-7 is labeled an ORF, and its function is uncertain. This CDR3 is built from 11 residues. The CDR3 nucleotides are TGTGCCACTCCCCGGACAGACCTCCGTGGCTTC. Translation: CATPRTDLRGF.

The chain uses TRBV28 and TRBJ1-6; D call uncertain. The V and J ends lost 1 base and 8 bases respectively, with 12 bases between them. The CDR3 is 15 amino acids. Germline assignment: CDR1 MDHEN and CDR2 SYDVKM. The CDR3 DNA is TGTGCCAGCAGTTTATTCGGGGTACGGGATTCACCCCTCCACTTT. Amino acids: CASSLFGVRDSPLHF.

The chain's CDR3 is CASGLGAGELFF. CDR3 nucleotides: TGTGCTAGTGGTTTGGGGGCCGGGGAGCTGTTTTTT. The J gene is TRBJ2-2, the V gene TRBV12-5; D remains unclear. V dropped 1 base and J dropped 6 bases, with 3 bases sitting between them. Per germline, CDR1 LGHNT and CDR2 FRNRAP. The CDR3 loop spans 12 amino acids.

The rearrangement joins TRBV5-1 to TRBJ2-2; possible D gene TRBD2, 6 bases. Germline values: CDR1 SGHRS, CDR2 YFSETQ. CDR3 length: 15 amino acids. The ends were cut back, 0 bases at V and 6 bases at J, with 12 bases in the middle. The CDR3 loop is CASSLGQRVAGELFF. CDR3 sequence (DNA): TGCGCCAGCAGCTTGGGGCAGCGGGTGGCCGGGGAGCTGTTTTTT.

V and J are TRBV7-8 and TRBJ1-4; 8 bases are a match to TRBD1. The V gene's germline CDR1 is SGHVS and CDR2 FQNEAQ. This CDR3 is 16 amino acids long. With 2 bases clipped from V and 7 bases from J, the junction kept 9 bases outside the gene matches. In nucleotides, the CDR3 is TGTGCCAGCAGCTTATCTCGCGACAGGGGTGTTGAAAAACTGTTTTTT. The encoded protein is CASSLSRDRGVEKLFF.

CDR3 DNA: TGCGCCAGCAGCTCCCAGGGACTAGCGGCCGTCGATGAGCAGTTCTTC. Its translation is CASSSQGLAAVDEQFF. The chain couples TRBV5-1 to TRBJ2-1, with 11 positions matching TRBD2. Trimming cost V 3 bases and J 8 bases; bases outside gene matches: 10. CDR3 length: 16 amino acids. Germline loops: CDR1 SGHRS, CDR2 YFSETQ.

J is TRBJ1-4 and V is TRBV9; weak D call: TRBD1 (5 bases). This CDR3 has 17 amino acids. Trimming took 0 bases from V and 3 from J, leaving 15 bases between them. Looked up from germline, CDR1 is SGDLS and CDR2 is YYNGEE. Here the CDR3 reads CASSVASGGASNEKLFF. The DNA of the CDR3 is TGTGCCAGCAGCGTAGCTTCGGGCGGGGCTTCTAATGAAAAACTGTTTTTT. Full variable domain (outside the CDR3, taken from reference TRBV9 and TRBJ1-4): DSGVTQTPKHLITATGQRVTLRCSPRSGDLSVYWYQQSLDQGLQFLIQYYNGEERAKGNILERFSAQQFPDLHSELNLSSLELGDSALYFCASSVASGGASNEKLFFGSGTQLSVL.

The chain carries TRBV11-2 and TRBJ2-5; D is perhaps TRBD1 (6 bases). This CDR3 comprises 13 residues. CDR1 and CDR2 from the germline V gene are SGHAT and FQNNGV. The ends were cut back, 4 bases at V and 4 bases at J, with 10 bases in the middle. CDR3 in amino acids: CASSSQGLETQYF. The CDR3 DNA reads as TGTGCCAGCAGCTCCCAGGGGCTAGAGACCCAGTACTTC.

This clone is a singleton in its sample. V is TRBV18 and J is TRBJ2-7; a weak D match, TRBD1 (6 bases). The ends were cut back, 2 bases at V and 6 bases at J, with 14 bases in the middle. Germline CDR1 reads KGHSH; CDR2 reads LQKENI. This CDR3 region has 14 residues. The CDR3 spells CASSPINRVSEQYF. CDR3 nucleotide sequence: TGTGCCAGCTCACCAATAAACAGGGTCAGCGAGCAGTACTTC.

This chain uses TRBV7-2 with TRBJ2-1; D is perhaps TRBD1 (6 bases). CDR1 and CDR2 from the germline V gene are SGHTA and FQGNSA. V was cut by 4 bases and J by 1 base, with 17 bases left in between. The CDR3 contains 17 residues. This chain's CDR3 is CASSSPGTHLSYNEQFF. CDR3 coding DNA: TGTGCCAGCAGCTCCCCTGGGACACATCTATCCTACAATGAGCAGTTCTTC.

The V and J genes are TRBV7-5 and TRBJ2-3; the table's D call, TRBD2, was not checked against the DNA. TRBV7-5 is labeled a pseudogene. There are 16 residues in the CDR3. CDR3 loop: CARSLGPGNSTDTQYF. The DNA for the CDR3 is TGTGCCAGAAGCTTAGGTCCCGGGAATAGCACAGATACGCAGTATTTT.